This section outlines one TCR beta chain sequence together with its context. Antigen specificity is unknown. This sample was taken from a study of T cell responses to AZD1222 COVID-19 vaccine. General observations from the study: White British ancestry dominated among donors, who included more females, and clonal diversity was possibly underestimated. Repertoire sampling was restricted to post-peak T cell response timepoints. Among AZD1222 vaccinees, only 5 or 6 were seropositive at baseline.

Generated by immunoSEQ multiplex PCR, the TCRdb table keeps only in-frame clones and is missing some. This sample has about 39,000 clones, with 88% found just once. The CDR3 is 15 amino acids. Germline CDR1 reads SGHNT; CDR2 reads YYREEE (reference sequence). The junction had 8 bases not matched to a gene; V was cut back by 1 base and J by 10 bases. This rearrangement joins TRBV5-4 to TRBJ2-1, with 10 bases fitting TRBD2. Sample: peripheral blood, taken 28 days after the second dose of the MenACWY control vaccine. The clonotype was recovered from an adult who received the MenACWY meningococcal vaccine as a control. The CDR3 protein is CASSLSLAGVGEQFF. The DNA of the CDR3 is TGTGCCAGCAGCTTGTCCCTAGCGGGAGTAGGGGAGCAGTTCTTC.